The T cell receptor (beta chain) described here comes from a study of T cell repertoires in cytomegalovirus infection. Findings and limits, study-wide: Of the TCR beta families, the public ones yielded a cumulative frequency that identified carriers of CMV plus the relevant HLA.

TCRdb recomputed calls from the reads with MiXCR, one row per CDR3 protein. This sample yields 500,000 or so distinct CDR3 sequences, of which 16% are seen a single time; roughly a quarter belongs to the top ten. V dropped 5 bases and J dropped 2; count of bases not matched to a gene: 10. CDR3 size: 16 residues. Germline CDR1 reads SGHNT; CDR2 reads YYREEE (reference sequence). Concerning this clonotype: What it binds is not known.

The sample was CD8+ T cells from PBMCs. The sequence derives from a human donor in good health (CMV status not recorded). Some clones in this sample may be carry-over from other donors' samples. The rearrangement joins TRBV5-4 to TRBJ2-3; 8 nucleotides align to TRBD2. The CDR3 region is CASSKVGGGTTDTQYF. As DNA, the CDR3 is TGTGCCAGCAGTAAGGTCGGCGGGGGGACCACAGATACGCAGTATTTT.